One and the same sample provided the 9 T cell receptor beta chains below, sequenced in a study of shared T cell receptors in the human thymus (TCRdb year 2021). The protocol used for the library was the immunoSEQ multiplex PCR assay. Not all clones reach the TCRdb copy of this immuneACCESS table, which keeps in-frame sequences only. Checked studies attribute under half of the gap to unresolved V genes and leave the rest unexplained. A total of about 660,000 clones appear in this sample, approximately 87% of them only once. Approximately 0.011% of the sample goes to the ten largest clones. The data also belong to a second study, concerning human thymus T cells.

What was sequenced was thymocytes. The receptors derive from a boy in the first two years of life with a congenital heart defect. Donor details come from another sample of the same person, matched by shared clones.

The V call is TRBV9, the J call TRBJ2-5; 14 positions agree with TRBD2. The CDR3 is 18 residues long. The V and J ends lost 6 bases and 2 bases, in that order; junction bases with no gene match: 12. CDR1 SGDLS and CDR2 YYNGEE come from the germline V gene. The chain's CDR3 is CASKAGEGTSGSQETQYF. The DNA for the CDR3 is TGTGCCAGCAAGGCGGGGGAGGGGACTAGCGGGAGTCAAGAGACCCAGTACTTC.

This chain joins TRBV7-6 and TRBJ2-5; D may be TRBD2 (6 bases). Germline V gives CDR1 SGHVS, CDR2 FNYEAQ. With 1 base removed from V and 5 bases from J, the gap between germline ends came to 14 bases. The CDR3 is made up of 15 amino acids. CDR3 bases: TGTGCCAGCAGCTTAGGAGCGGGCCGCGGTGAGACCCAGTACTTC. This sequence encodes CASSLGAGRGETQYF.

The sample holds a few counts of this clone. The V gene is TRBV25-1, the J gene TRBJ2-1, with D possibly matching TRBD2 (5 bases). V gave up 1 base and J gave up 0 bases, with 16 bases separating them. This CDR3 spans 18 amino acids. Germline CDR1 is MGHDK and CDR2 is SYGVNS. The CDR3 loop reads CASSESAGPLSSYNEQFF. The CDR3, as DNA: TGTGCCAGCAGTGAATCCGCGGGCCCTCTCAGCTCCTACAATGAGCAGTTCTTC.

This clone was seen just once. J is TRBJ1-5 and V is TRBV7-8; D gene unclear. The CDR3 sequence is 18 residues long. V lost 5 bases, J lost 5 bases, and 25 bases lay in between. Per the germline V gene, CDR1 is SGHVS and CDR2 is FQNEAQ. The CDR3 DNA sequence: TGTGCCAGCAGCCTAGACCGGGAGCCCCGAGAAGTTGATCAGCCCCAGCATTTT. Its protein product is CASSLDREPREVDQPQHF.

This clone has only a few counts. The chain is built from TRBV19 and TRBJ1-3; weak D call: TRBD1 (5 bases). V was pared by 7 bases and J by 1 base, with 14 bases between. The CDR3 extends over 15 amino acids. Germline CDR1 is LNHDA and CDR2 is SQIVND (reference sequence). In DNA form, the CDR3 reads TGTGCCAGTACCCTCAATCAGGGTTCTGGAAACACCATATATTTT. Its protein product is CASTLNQGSGNTIYF.

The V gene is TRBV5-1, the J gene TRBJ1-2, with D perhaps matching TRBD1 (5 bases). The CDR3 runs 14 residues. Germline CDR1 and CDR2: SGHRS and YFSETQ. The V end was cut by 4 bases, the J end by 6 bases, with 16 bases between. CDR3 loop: CASSQVVGGDGYTF. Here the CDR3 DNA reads TGCGCCAGCAGCCAAGTGGTGGGAGGGGATGGCTACACCTTC.

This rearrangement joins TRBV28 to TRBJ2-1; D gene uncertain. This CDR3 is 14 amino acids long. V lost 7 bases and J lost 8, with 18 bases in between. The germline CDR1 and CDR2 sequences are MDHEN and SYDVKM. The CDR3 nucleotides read TGTGCCAGCACCCATGGGCCCGGCCCGGATGAGCAGTTCTTC. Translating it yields CASTHGPGPDEQFF.

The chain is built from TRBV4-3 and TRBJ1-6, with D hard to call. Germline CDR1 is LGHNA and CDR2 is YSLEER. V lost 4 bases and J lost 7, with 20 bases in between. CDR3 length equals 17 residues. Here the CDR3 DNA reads TGCGCCAGCAGCCCCAAGGTCCGGCGGCCGGCAAATTCACCCCTCCACTTT. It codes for CASSPKVRRPANSPLHF.

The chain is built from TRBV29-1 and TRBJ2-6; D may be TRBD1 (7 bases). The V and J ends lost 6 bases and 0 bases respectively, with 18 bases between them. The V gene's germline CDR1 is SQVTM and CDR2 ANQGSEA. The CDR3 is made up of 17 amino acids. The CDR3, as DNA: TGCAGCGTATCGCGGGGCCAGGGGGGCTCTGGGGCCAACGTCCTGACTTTC. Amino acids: CSVSRGQGGSGANVLTF.